Listed below are T cell receptor beta chains from one sample, sequenced in a study of T cell responses to AZD1222 COVID-19 vaccine. Here immunoSEQ multiplex PCR was the method, and the copy in TCRdb shows in-frame clones only, minus some. This table holds 75,000 to 85,000 clones, 90% found once. This specimen consisted of peripheral blood, obtained on day 0 of AZD1222 vaccination. The receptors originated from an adult in good health. The CDR3 runs from the conserved cysteine through the conserved F or W. D genes are given only for firm matches. For some rows the clone size is stated as once, few or many, or as a class when expanded; others skip it.

-,TRBJ2-2,TRBV4-2,-,CASSHSVTGELFF,TGTGCCAGCAGCCATAGCGTCACCGGGGAGCTGTTTTTT
-,TRBJ1-6,TRBV5-6,TRBD1,CASSATGMTYNSPLHF,TGTGCCAGCAGCGCGACAGGGATGACCTATAATTCACCCCTCCACTTT
-,TRBJ1-2,TRBV19,-,CASRPPGTVGYGYTF,TGTGCCAGTAGGCCGCCGGGAACAGTTGGGTATGGCTACACCTTC
-,TRBJ1-6,TRBV5-1,-,CASSGRGHGENSPLHF,TGCGCCAGCAGCGGGCGGGGACATGGGGAAAATTCACCCCTCCACTTT
-,TRBJ1-6,TRBV11-2,TRBD1,CASSLFGQGDSPLHF,TGTGCCAGCAGCTTATTTGGACAGGGCGACTCACCCCTCCACTTT
once,TRBJ1-2,TRBV10-1,TRBD1,CASTEGTEANYGYTF,TGCGCCAGCACCGAGGGGACAGAAGCTAACTATGGCTACACCTTC
-,TRBJ2-1,TRBV6-2/TRBV6-3,TRBD2,CASNPWAGGYNEQFF,TGTGCCAGCAACCCCTGGGCGGGAGGCTACAATGAGCAGTTCTTC
-,TRBJ2-3,TRBV30,TRBD2,CAYQRGPTDTQYF,TGTGCCTACCAGCGGGGGCCCACAGATACGCAGTATTTT
-,TRBJ1-2,TRBV12-3/TRBV12-4,-,CASHLMGVYGYTF,TGTGCCAGCCACCTGATGGGGGTATATGGCTACACCTTC
once,TRBJ2-3,TRBV9,TRBD2,CASSVDGTTPTDTQYF,TGTGCCAGCAGCGTAGACGGGACTACTCCCACAGATACGCAGTATTTT
few,TRBJ1-2,TRBV11-2,-,CASSLVKGQYGYTF,TGTGCCAGCAGCTTAGTTAAAGGGCAGTATGGCTACACCTTC
-,TRBJ2-5,TRBV25-1,TRBD2,CASSEEGLAGWETQYF,TGTGCCAGCAGTGAAGAGGGACTAGCGGGGTGGGAGACCCAGTACTTC
-,TRBJ1-5,TRBV29-1,-,CSVSGAVDQPQHF,TGCAGCGTTTCGGGGGCGGTAGATCAGCCCCAGCATTTT
-,TRBJ2-1,TRBV7-3,-,CASSLGLDDEQFF,TGTGCCAGCAGCCTCGGACTGGACGATGAGCAGTTCTTC
-,TRBJ2-5,TRBV3-1/TRBV3-2,-,CASSQEDKGTQYF,TGTGCCAGCAGCCAAGAGGACAAGGGGACCCAGTACTTC
-,TRBJ2-2,TRBV6-5,-,CASRKGLTNTGELFF,TGTGCCAGCAGGAAGGGACTGACTAACACCGGGGAGCTGTTTTTT
-,TRBJ2-5,TRBV4-3,TRBD1,CASSQATGGASFETQYF,TGCGCCAGCAGCCAAGCTACAGGGGGCGCAAGCTTTGAGACCCAGTACTTC
-,TRBJ2-3,TRBV24-1,-,CATAPRGDTQYF,TGTGCCACCGCCCCTCGGGGGGATACGCAGTATTTT
-,TRBJ2-4,TRBV5-1,-,CASTELTKNIQYF,TGCGCCAGCACAGAGTTAACCAAAAACATTCAGTACTTC
-,TRBJ1-2,TRBV11-1,TRBD1,CASSLADRVLDGYTF,TGTGCCAGCAGCTTAGCCGACAGGGTTTTGGATGGCTACACCTTC
-,TRBJ1-5,TRBV7-9,-,CASSLVGPNQPQHF,TGTGCCAGCAGCTTAGTAGGGCCCAATCAGCCCCAGCATTTT
once,TRBJ1-6,TRBV2,-,CASSEPYTYNSPLHF,TGTGCCAGCAGTGAGCCCTACACCTATAATTCACCCCTCCACTTT
-,TRBJ2-5,TRBV6-5,TRBD1,CASSSSRQGTTQYF,TGTGCCAGCAGTTCTTCCCGACAGGGGACGACCCAGTACTTC
-,TRBJ2-5,TRBV3-1/TRBV3-2,TRBD2,CASSQSLLAGGPVSETQYF,TGTGCCAGCAGCCAATCCCTCCTAGCGGGAGGGCCGGTTTCAGAGACCCAGTACTTC
-,TRBJ1-2,TRBV27,-,CASSFDRGGGYTF,TGTGCCAGCAGTTTTGATAGGGGCGGTGGCTACACCTTC
-,TRBJ2-2,TRBV11-3,TRBD2,CASSLTAGVWVRSNTGELFF,TGTGCCAGCAGCTTGACAGCGGGAGTTTGGGTCCGGTCAAACACCGGGGAGCTGTTTTTT
-,TRBJ1-5,TRBV28,TRBD1,CASSLRDRGSNQPQHF,TGTGCCAGCAGTTTACGGGACAGGGGTAGCAATCAGCCCCAGCATTTT
once,TRBJ2-1,TRBV7-8,TRBD2,CASSLVGTSAYNEQFF,TGTGCCAGCAGCTTAGTGGGGACTAGTGCCTACAATGAGCAGTTCTTC
-,TRBJ1-5,TRBV6-1,-,CASSGQKQGYGQPQHF,TGTGCCAGCAGTGGGCAAAAACAGGGATATGGCCAGCCCCAGCATTTT
-,TRBJ2-7,TRBV5-1,TRBD2,CASSLGSSGDGYEQYF,TGCGCCAGCAGCTTGGGTTCTAGCGGTGATGGGTACGAGCAGTACTTC
-,TRBJ1-5,TRBV3-1/TRBV3-2,TRBD1,CASSPGQNQPQHF,TGTGCCAGCAGCCCGGGACAGAATCAGCCCCAGCATTTT
-,TRBJ2-3,TRBV10-3,TRBD2,CAISEEGGVADTQYF,TGTGCCATCAGTGAAGAGGGAGGGGTTGCAGATACGCAGTATTTT
once,TRBJ1-5,TRBV2,-,CASGSKSPQHF,TGTGCCAGCGGATCGAAAAGTCCCCAGCATTTT
-,TRBJ2-7,TRBV27,TRBD1,CASSRRDRSEQYF,TGTGCCAGCAGCCGGCGGGACAGGAGCGAGCAGTACTTC
-,TRBJ1-3,TRBV7-8,-,CASSSRRLTGNTIYF,TGTGCCAGCAGCTCGAGAAGGTTGACTGGAAACACCATATATTTT
few,TRBJ1-6,TRBV30,TRBD1,CASPVGTGANSPLHF,TGTGCCTCCCCGGTTGGGACAGGGGCTAATTCACCCCTCCACTTT
-,TRBJ2-7,TRBV5-6,-,CASSLFNFISDREDEQYF,TGTGCCAGCAGCTTGTTTAATTTCATCAGCGACAGGGAGGACGAGCAGTACTTC
-,TRBJ2-7,TRBV3-1/TRBV3-2,-,CASSQLSAKDEQYF,TGTGCCAGCAGCCAATTATCCGCGAAGGACGAGCAGTACTTC
-,TRBJ1-1,TRBV3-1/TRBV3-2,-,CASSQDYGFRGTEAFF,TGTGCCAGCAGCCAAGATTATGGATTTAGAGGAACTGAAGCTTTCTTT
-,TRBJ1-1,TRBV4-2,-,CASSQARNTEAFF,TGTGCCAGCAGCCAAGCAAGGAACACTGAAGCTTTCTTT
-,TRBJ2-7,TRBV2,-,CASSAGQGIYEQYF,TGTGCCAGCAGCGCTGGCCAAGGGATCTACGAGCAGTACTTC
-,TRBJ2-2,TRBV18,-,CASSPPWRSGELFF,TGTGCCAGCTCACCCCCGTGGCGTTCCGGGGAGCTGTTTTTT
-,TRBJ1-5,TRBV7-2,-,CASSAQGNQPQHF,TGTGCCAGCAGCGCACAGGGCAATCAGCCCCAGCATTTT
-,TRBJ1-3,TRBV9,TRBD1,CASSALTGGTTIYF,TGTGCCAGCAGCGCTCTTACAGGGGGGACCACCATATATTTT
-,TRBJ1-1,TRBV19,-,CASIGPMNTEAFF,TGTGCCAGTATCGGTCCCATGAACACTGAAGCTTTCTTT
once,TRBJ2-1,TRBV28,-,CASSLPGNKGGEQFF,TGTGCCAGCAGTTTACCGGGGAACAAAGGGGGTGAGCAGTTCTTC
-,TRBJ2-7,TRBV4-1,TRBD2,CASSQDNRRGAPYEQYF,TGCGCCAGCAGCCAAGATAATCGGCGGGGGGCCCCCTACGAGCAGTACTTC
once,TRBJ1-1,TRBV27,TRBD1,CATFGQGWTEAFF,TGTGCCACCTTCGGACAGGGATGGACTGAAGCTTTCTTT
-,TRBJ1-5,TRBV19,TRBD1,CASSIRKGGLNQPQHF,TGTGCCAGTAGTATCAGAAAAGGGGGCCTCAATCAGCCCCAGCATTTT
-,TRBJ2-7,TRBV11-1,TRBD2,CASRRTSGDYEQYF,TGTGCCAGCAGGCGTACTAGCGGGGATTACGAGCAGTACTTC
-,TRBJ2-5,TRBV11-2,-,CASSLNTGEQETQYF,TGTGCCAGCAGCTTAAATACGGGGGAACAAGAGACCCAGTACTTC
-,TRBJ2-7,TRBV6-5,-,CASRYDSSYEQYF,TGTGCCAGCAGATACGACAGTTCCTACGAGCAGTACTTC
-,TRBJ1-4,TRBV11-3,-,CASRGFGTNEKLFF,TGTGCCAGCAGGGGTTTCGGAACTAATGAAAAACTGTTTTTT
-,TRBJ1-5,TRBV7-6,-,CASSLDYDGGQPQHF,TGTGCCAGCAGCTTAGATTACGACGGCGGTCAGCCCCAGCATTTT